Listed here is a single T cell receptor (beta chain). Germline CDR1 is MRHNA and CDR2 is SNTAGT. With 0 bases clipped from V and 6 bases from J, the junction kept 7 bases outside the gene matches. This CDR3 has 16 residues. These data come from a study of blood T cell repertoires in COVID-19. On the study more broadly: T cells, B-cell-depleted T cells, or PBMCs supplied cDNA or gDNA.

Original processing methods: Amplified reference gene primers provided the basis for estimating nucleated cell counts. Only in-frame clones appear in the TCRdb table, and some are missing; sequencing was by immunoSEQ multiplex PCR. That table furnishes V, J and clone size, whereas the DNA furnished D and trimming. The table records fewer than 250,000 clones, approximately 85% of them present only once. The sequenced sample consisted of peripheral blood. This clonotype was sampled from a woman aged 45-59 years with active or convalescent COVID-19. This sequence joins TRBV6-4 and TRBJ2-1, with 8 bases that match TRBD2. CDR3 coding DNA: TGTGCCAGCAGTGACTCAACGGGAGGGGGGGGCAATGAGCAGTTCTTC. Translated: CASSDSTGGGGNEQFF.